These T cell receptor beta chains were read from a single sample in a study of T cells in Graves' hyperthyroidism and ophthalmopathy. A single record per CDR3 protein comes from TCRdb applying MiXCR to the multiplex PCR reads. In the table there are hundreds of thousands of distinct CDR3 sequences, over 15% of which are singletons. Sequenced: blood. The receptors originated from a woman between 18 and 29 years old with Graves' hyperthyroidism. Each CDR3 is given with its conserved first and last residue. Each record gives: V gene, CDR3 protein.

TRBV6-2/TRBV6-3 CASSYRDTDTQYF
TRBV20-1 CSASDLAVYEQYF
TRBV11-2 CASSLLFGPNTGELFF
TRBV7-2 CASSLNNYEQYF
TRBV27 CASVGNNEQFF
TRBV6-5 CASSSQGFHYEQYF
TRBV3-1 CASSLRAGNTDTQYF
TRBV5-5 CASRLKGASNTGELFF
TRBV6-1 CASQKGGSVNYGYTF
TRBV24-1 CATSDPGRGELFF
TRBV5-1 CASSLQQSFYSGANVLTF
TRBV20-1 CSASTGAANEKLFF
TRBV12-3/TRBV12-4 CASNKRASGGHNEQFF
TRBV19 CASSAVTGQAGNTIYF
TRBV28 CASSPPDRGHYEQFF
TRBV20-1 CSARPGLSGNTIYF
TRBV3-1 CASSQAGANTGELFF
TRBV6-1 CASSQDPSWGNQPQHF
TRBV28 CASSPPGQGIYPTHSGNTIYF
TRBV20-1 CSATPGQGTDTQYF
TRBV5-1 CASSQPSSGTGGSPLHF
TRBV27 CASTLGAGGGELFF
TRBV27 CASSLWGQGRRSQPQHF
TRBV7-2 CASSLWTSAYNEQFF
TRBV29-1 CSAVGQDNYGYTF
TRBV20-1 CSDNQGKTEAFF
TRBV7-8 CASSAHRGDGYTF
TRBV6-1 CASRLGQTLVFRHEQYF
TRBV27 CASTRAGSNGELFF
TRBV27 CASSLGGQYNSPLHF
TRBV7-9 CASSGDRTPYEQYF
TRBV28 CASSLRVLDEQYF
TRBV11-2 CASSLGQLDEQFF
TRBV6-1 CASSERTEAETQYF
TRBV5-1 CASSPLTNHGELFF
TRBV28 CASKSSGRADTQYF
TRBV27 CASSLYTENTEAFF
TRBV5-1 CASSPWGREESQETQYF
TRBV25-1 CASSETIMNTEAFF
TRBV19 CASSIEEGAWGNQPQHF
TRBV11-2 CASSSDRGRIGELFF
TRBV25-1 CASSEWTSGTYNEQFF
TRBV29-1 CSVRGLDIQYF
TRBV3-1 CASSQGIGGRRDEQFF
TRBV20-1 CSARFEGDREQYF
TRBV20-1 CNARPLGETQYF
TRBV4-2 CAVQGLPDTEAFF
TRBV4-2 CASSQETGGAYSNQPQHF
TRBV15 CATSAPGTGENEQYF
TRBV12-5 CASGSDRGGTQYF
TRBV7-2 CASSLEGGGHFPPFF
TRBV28 CASTPPGASTDTQYF
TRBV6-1 CASSYTGGYTDTQYF
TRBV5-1 CASSLADFHEQYF